Sequencing of this T cell receptor beta chain was carried out in a study of shared clonotypes between healthy human individuals (dated by TCRdb to the early 2020s). Regarding the research as a whole: The cohort included three men and a couple of women between 18 and 49 years of age. For each donor, three plates each were used for CD4 naive and CD4 memory, two plates were used for CD8 naive, and one plate was used for CD8 memory. Blood TCR repertoires of roughly five healthy adults were deeply sequenced to estimate repertoire size and the extent of clonotype sharing between individuals. To increase sequencing depth and limit assay-specific biases, TCR repertoire library preparation and sequencing were carried out by different laboratories using diverse techniques. Each donor's leukapheresis produced roughly between roughly 0.85 and 10 billion PBMCs.

TCR CDR3 regions were amplified from genomic DNA by multiplex PCR using the deep immunoSEQ assay. For each cell subset, the extracted genomic DNA was distributed evenly across all wells of several immunoSEQ 96-well plates, and each plate served as one replicate. For sorted subsets, roughly 200 ng of genomic DNA, equivalent to roughly 33,000 T cell genomes, went into each replicate PCR. Purified libraries were quantified with a Qubit 3.0 fluorometer, sized on a Bioanalyzer 2100, and re-quantified with the KAPA Library Quantification kit. Every immunoSEQ 96-well plate was sequenced on a dedicated single-read 150-cycle Illumina NextSeq 550 flow cell. Per the authors' processing: Because only junctional sequences without quality scores were contained in the immunoSEQ output, filtering matching that applied to full-length reads could not be performed. Sequences were annotated with PyIR, a Python wrapper for IgBLAST v1.9, using IMGT germline references to assign V/J genes and CDR3. Reads with weak V/J assignments (E-value above 1e-6), missing CDR3, stop codons, out-of-frame junctions, or ambiguous translated residues were removed. V3J clonotypes were defined as sequences sharing the same inferred V gene, J gene, and CDR3 amino acid sequence. To compute the percentage overlap between repertoires, the number of shared unique clonotypes was divided by the size of the smaller repertoire. Repertoire richness was assessed with RTK rarefaction, the Chao1 estimator, and Recon v2.1 estimates of unobserved clonotypes. Generation probabilities were computed with OLGA for all TCRbeta clonotypes obtained by the gDNA method from several donors. Sourced from immuneACCESS, this table was stored by TCRdb with only in-frame sequences that have V and J called. A share of the clones is absent; for the studies checked, an unresolved V gene accounts for under half, and the remainder has no known explanation. V and J calls plus clone size are reproduced from that table; the DNA served to infer D and trimming. The table for this sample lists about 2.3 million clones; 85% to 95% of them were counted only once. Under 0.45% of the sample is taken by the ten largest.

Sequences KGHSH (CDR1) and LQKENI (CDR2) are obtained from the germline V gene. V loses 4 bases, J loses 3 bases, and the germline ends lie 16 bases apart. Taken from cysteine to phenylalanine, the CDR3 has 15 residues. The DNA shown is the 45-base CDR3, in frame from base 1. Healthy HIV-negative adults with no recently reported acute infections or vaccinations were included as donors. Every donor was a Caucasian adult living in Nashville, Tennessee, USA. CD4+ T cells were enriched through magnetic negative selection, after which naive cells were positively selected on CD45RA and the remaining negative fraction served as the memory subset. Blood was collected by leukapheresis, and PBMCs were isolated by Ficoll-Histopaque density gradient centrifugation and then cryopreserved in liquid nitrogen vapor phase. Analytical flow cytometry was used to check the purity and quantity of each magnetically sorted T cell population. From each sorted fraction, genomic DNA was isolated and quantified by UV absorbance on a Nanodrop 2000c.

The study at large found these results: Because the study included a small number of donors, the genetic and exposure-history diversity represented was limited. Across a handful of donors, about 5.2% of naive CD4, approximately 3.5% of naive CD8, approximately 2.5% of memory CD4, and over 0.35% of memory CD8 clonotypes were shared. Pairwise subsampling indicated that sequencing depth was expected to affect the degree of clonotype sharing among donors. Clonotypes shared by all four sorted-subset donors showed higher generation probabilities than non-shared clonotypes. Rarefaction of sorted-subset datasets indicated incomplete sequencing despite the large sequencing depth. Naive subsets generally had larger estimated clonotype richness than memory subsets did. Sampling was limited to blood, and TCR repertoires in tissue likely differ from TCR repertoires in blood.

Of note for this clone: It lacks a known antigen. No base qualities exist here, and no much larger clone lies one base off it.

The sequence links TRBV18 to TRBJ2-7, with a weak D call of TRBD1 (6 bases match). The clonotype was recovered from a man between 18 and 29 years old in good health. Some clones in this sample may be carry-over from other donors' samples. Specimen: naive CD4+ T cells from PBMCs. The cell subset or site label of this sample denotes: CD45RA+ positively selected. The CDR3 region has the sequence CASSLLRTEGYEQYF. At the DNA level, the sequence is TGTGCCAGCTCACTCTTAAGGACAGAAGGCTACGAGCAGTACTTC.